This TCR beta chain was identified during a study of cytomegalovirus exposure and HLA in healthy donors. The ends lost 5 bases at V and 4 bases at J; junction bases unmatched: 9. This CDR3 has 15 residues. CDR1 and CDR2 (germline): SGHTA, FQGTGA. Measured with immunoSEQ multiplex PCR; TCRdb has only the in-frame clones, and not every one. The sample consists of hundreds of thousands of clones, around 87% of them appearing once. Sequenced: PBMCs. The sequence came from a woman in her late teens or twenties in good health and CMV-seropositive. The genes are TRBV7-3 and TRBJ2-7; 9 bases map to TRBD1. DNA of the CDR3: TGTGCCAGCAGCGCTAGCCCGGGACAGGGATACGAGCAGTACTTC. Protein sequence: CASSASPGQGYEQYF.